Listed below are T cell receptor beta chains from one sample, sequenced in a study of PD-L1 blockade in urothelial cancer. Measured with immunoSEQ multiplex PCR; TCRdb has only the in-frame clones, and not every one. This sample has fewer than 35,000 clones, with 80% to 90% found just once. The sample here was PBMCs, taken around atezolizumab (anti-PD-L1) treatment. The source of these receptors is a man aged 45-65 years with urothelial cancer. The CDR3 runs from the conserved cysteine through the conserved F or W. The D gene is left open where the match is weak. Not every row has a clone size; where given, it reads once, few, many or a size class.

J gene	D gene	V gene	clone size	CDR3 DNA	CDR3 protein
TRBJ2-7	.	TRBV19	.	TGTGCCAGTAGTATTACGAGTTTTTCAGGAGGCGAGCAGTACTTC	CASSITSFSGGEQYF
TRBJ1-1	.	TRBV25-1	.	TGTGCCAGCAGTGAGGCCCGGGGTTGGAACACTGAAGCTTTCTTT	CASSEARGWNTEAFF
TRBJ1-3	TRBD1	TRBV25-1	.	TGTGCCAGCAGTCAGCAGGGGGCAGGAAACACCATATATTTT	CASSQQGAGNTIYF
TRBJ2-2	TRBD2	TRBV19	.	TGTGCCAGTAGTATGTTGCGGGGGGCCAACACCGGGGAGCTGTTTTTT	CASSMLRGANTGELFF
TRBJ2-1	TRBD2	TRBV9	.	TGTGCCAGCAGCGTCAGGGAGGGTGAGCAGTTCTTC	CASSVREGEQFF
TRBJ2-7	.	TRBV5-4	.	TGTGCCAGCAGCTTGGACACGGGTATTGACGAGCAGTACTTC	CASSLDTGIDEQYF
TRBJ2-1	TRBD2	TRBV7-3	.	TGTGCCAGCAGCTTAAATCTTGCGGGGGGGTTGCAGTTCTTC	CASSLNLAGGLQFF
TRBJ2-7	TRBD1	TRBV10-2	.	TGCGCCAGCACCCCGGGACAGCCAATAAGTGGATCCTACGAGCAGTACTTC	CASTPGQPISGSYEQYF
TRBJ2-5	.	TRBV4-3	.	TGCGCCAGCAGCCACCAAGCAAATTCGCAACAAGAGACCCAGTACTTC	CASSHQANSQQETQYF
TRBJ2-3	TRBD1	TRBV6-5	.	TGTGCCAGCAGTCGACAGGGGCCGGGGCATACGCAGTATTTT	CASSRQGPGHTQYF
TRBJ2-1	.	TRBV25-1	.	TGTGCCAGCAGTGAGCCCCAGAAACCCTACAATGAGCAGTTCTTC	CASSEPQKPYNEQFF
TRBJ1-2	TRBD1	TRBV29-1	.	TGCAGCGTTGAAGATCTCCCAGGGGGTGGCTACACCTTC	CSVEDLPGGGYTF
TRBJ2-5	.	TRBV5-1	once	TGCGCCAGCAGCTTGGGCCCCGGGGGGCTCAGTCAAGAGACCCAGTACTTC	CASSLGPGGLSQETQYF
TRBJ2-3	.	TRBV18	.	TGTGCCAGCTCACCAGAGCGGCGCACAGATACGCAGTATTTT	CASSPERRTDTQYF
TRBJ1-1	.	TRBV5-1	.	TGCGCCAGCAATACCGGGACTTGGAACACTGAAGCTTTCTTT	CASNTGTWNTEAFF
TRBJ1-5	.	TRBV19	.	TGTGCCAGTAGTATGGGGAGACAGCCCCAGCATTTT	CASSMGRQPQHF
TRBJ1-6	.	TRBV27	.	TGTGCCAGCAGTTTACCAGGTTCGCGTTCACCCCTCCACTTT	CASSLPGSRSPLHF
TRBJ1-4	.	TRBV6-1	.	TGTGCCAGCAGTGATCAGGGAGGGGCTACTCTGTTTTTT	CASSDQGGATLFF
TRBJ2-1	.	TRBV11-2	.	TGTGCCAGCCGCTTAAGGGTCGGCGGGGGCGATGAGCAGTTCTTC	CASRLRVGGGDEQFF
TRBJ2-7	TRBD1	TRBV11-2	.	TGTGCCAGCAGCTTGCGCCTACAGGGGGCTCTTTTGGGGGAGCAGTACTTC	CASSLRLQGALLGEQYF
TRBJ1-6	TRBD1	TRBV19	few	TGTGCCAGTAGTACCACCGGACAGGGAGGATCACCCCTCCACTTT	CASSTTGQGGSPLHF
TRBJ2-1	TRBD2	TRBV4-1	.	TGCGCCAGCAGCCAAGATCTGGAGACTAGCGGGGGTCGGTCCTACAATGAGCAGTTCTTC	CASSQDLETSGGRSYNEQFF
TRBJ1-1	.	TRBV27	once	TGTGCCAGCAGGTTAGGCAGGGAGAACACTGAAGCTTTCTTT	CASRLGRENTEAFF
TRBJ1-4	TRBD1	TRBV15	.	TGTGCCACCAGAAAAGACAGGGTTGGAGAAAAACTGTTTTTT	CATRKDRVGEKLFF
TRBJ2-7	TRBD2	TRBV18	.	TGTGCCAGCTCACTGGCTAGCGGGCCGTCGTGGAGGGGCTTC	CASSLASGPSWRGF
TRBJ2-7	.	TRBV5-4	.	TGTGCCAGCAGCGATACTAGCAACCGGGGCGAGCAGTACTTC	CASSDTSNRGEQYF
TRBJ2-6	TRBD2	TRBV6-5	.	TGTGCCAGCAGTTACGGGGGGGCTGGGGCCAACGTCCTGACTTTC	CASSYGGAGANVLTF
TRBJ1-2	TRBD1	TRBV5-5	.	TGTGCCAGCAGCCCGCTATGGGACAGGGGACTAGCTAACTATGGCTACACCTTC	CASSPLWDRGLANYGYTF
TRBJ1-1	TRBD1	TRBV6-6	.	TGTGCCAGCAGTTGGGGGACAGCGAACACTGAAGCTTTCTTT	CASSWGTANTEAFF
TRBJ1-3	.	TRBV2	.	TGTGCCAGCAGTGACGGGGCTGGAAACACCATATATTTT	CASSDGAGNTIYF
TRBJ2-3	TRBD2	TRBV9	.	TGTGCCAGCAGCGTAGGGCTAGCGGGGGGGACAGATACGCAGTATTTT	CASSVGLAGGTDTQYF
TRBJ1-4	TRBD1	TRBV2	once	TGTGCCAGCATTCGCCAGCCGACAGGGGGCTTGGATGAAAAACTGTTTTTT	CASIRQPTGGLDEKLFF
TRBJ2-1	TRBD2	TRBV7-2	.	TGTGCCAGCAGCTTAGCACTAGCGGGAGGCTTTAGTGAGCAGTTCTTC	CASSLALAGGFSEQFF
TRBJ2-1	TRBD2	TRBV11-2	.	TGTGCCAGCAGCTTAGACGCATTTCGGAGCGGGACGTACAATGAGCAGTTCTTC	CASSLDAFRSGTYNEQFF
TRBJ2-1	.	TRBV5-1	.	TGCGCCAGCAGCTTGGCAGGGTCGAATGAGCAGTTCTTC	CASSLAGSNEQFF
TRBJ2-3	.	TRBV29-1	.	TGCAGCGCTATAGGGGGGGCAACAGATACGCAGTATTTT	CSAIGGATDTQYF
TRBJ2-7	.	TRBV7-9	.	TGTGCCAGCAGCCCCCGGGACAACCACGAGCAGTACTTC	CASSPRDNHEQYF
TRBJ1-4	.	TRBV6-1	.	TGTGCCAGCAGTGACCGGGACAAAAAGTCTTTT	CASSDRDKKSF
TRBJ2-5	.	TRBV6-6	.	TGTGCCAGCAGGACACAAGAGACCCAGTACTTC	CASRTQETQYF
TRBJ2-2	TRBD1	TRBV6-6	.	TGTGCCAGCAGTTCGACAGGGGGTTTTGTAACCGGGGAGCTGTTTTTT	CASSSTGGFVTGELFF
TRBJ2-2	.	TRBV19	.	TGTGCCAGTAGCGAAAGAAGACAGGTGGGCACCGGGGAGCTGTTTTTT	CASSERRQVGTGELFF
TRBJ2-2	.	TRBV2	.	TGTGCCAGCAGGGCTACCGGGGGGCCTTCCGGGGAGCTGTTTTTT	CASRATGGPSGELFF
TRBJ2-3	TRBD2	TRBV19	.	TGTGCCAGTAGTACTATAGCGGGGGGCCGCACAGATACGCAGTATTTT	CASSTIAGGRTDTQYF
TRBJ1-1	TRBD1	TRBV7-8	.	TGTGCCAGCAGCTTAAGACAGGGGAACACTGAAGCTTTCTTT	CASSLRQGNTEAFF
TRBJ1-4	.	TRBV7-8	.	TGTGCCAGCAGCGGAAGGGAGCTAGCTAATGAAAAACTGTTTTTT	CASSGRELANEKLFF
TRBJ2-3	.	TRBV6-6	.	TGTGCCAGCTCCCCACTCGCTAGCACAGATACGCAGTATTTT	CASSPLASTDTQYF
TRBJ2-5	TRBD2	TRBV9	.	TGTGCCAGCAGCCCTAGCGGGAGGAGGGAGACCCAGTACTTC	CASSPSGRRETQYF
TRBJ1-2	.	TRBV2	.	TGTGCCAGCAGTGAAGGGACAGCCCCTAACTATGGCTACACCTTC	CASSEGTAPNYGYTF
TRBJ1-5	.	TRBV27	.	TGTGCCAGCAGTTTGGAGGGGAGAGGGGCAATTCAGCCCCAGCATTTT	CASSLEGRGAIQPQHF
TRBJ2-7	TRBD2	TRBV28	.	TGTGCCAGCTGGAGTCCGCCCGGGGGGAGTGAGCAGTACTTC	CASWSPPGGSEQYF
TRBJ2-7	TRBD1	TRBV5-8	.	TGTGCCAGCAGCAATCGACAGGGGGCGAACGAGCAGTACTTC	CASSNRQGANEQYF
TRBJ2-5	.	TRBV5-1	.	TGCGCCAGCAGCGCCCGAACTAACCAACAAGAGACCCAGTACTTC	CASSARTNQQETQYF
TRBJ2-5	TRBD2	TRBV12-5	.	TGTGCTAGTGGTCCCCCCCCGGGACTAGCGAGAGAGACCCAGTACTTC	CASGPPPGLARETQYF
TRBJ2-7	TRBD1	TRBV9	.	TGTGCCAGCAGCGTAGGGGGACAGATCACTTCCTACGAGCAGTACTTC	CASSVGGQITSYEQYF
TRBJ2-3	TRBD2	TRBV7-8	once	TGTGCCAGCAGCTGGGGGACTAGCGGGGGATTTCTCGTTGGCACAGATACGCAGTATTTT	CASSWGTSGGFLVGTDTQYF